Reported below is one T cell receptor beta chain. This clonotype has a handful of counts. Its antigen is unknown. Base qualities were left out, and no much larger clone turns up one base away. This specimen comes from a study of blood T cells in healthy people across ages (dated by TCRdb to the mid-2010s). Some background on the complete study: In model experiments, roughly one uniquely barcoded TCR beta cDNA molecule per two T cells was captured by template switching. To track age-related changes in TCR beta repertoire diversity, the study relied on deep sequencing normalized with unique cDNA molecular identifiers. The donors were split into four age groups: young (average 16 years), middle-aged (39), aged (more than 60) and long-lived (roughly 88). To avoid experimental bias, donors of different ages were randomly spread across the sequencing lanes. The study analyzed two additional independent replicas of 1 million unique cDNA reads from the same blood draw for two donors, one aged 18 to 30 and one aged 80 or older.

Study-wide conclusions, independent of this receptor: Observed TCR beta diversity correlated strongly with the percentage of naive T cells measured by flow cytometry. Estimates of total diversity from one million sequenced T cells were regarded as lower bounds and underestimates. Compared with the aged group, the long-lived group had more naive CD4+ T cells, fewer expanded clones and increased TCR diversity, suggesting age selection. Because profiling used bulk unsorted PBMCs, naive and antigen-experienced compartments could not be compared conclusively. Observed TCR beta diversity per million T cells fell roughly linearly with age, and a significant reduction was already apparent by age approximately 40. Because the CMV infection status of the donors was unknown, age-related changes in expanded clonotypes may potentially have been confounded.

The donors were 40 or so Caucasian individuals from Russia, aged roughly 6 to 100 years, who were systemically healthy. Each donor gave approximately 10 milliliters of peripheral blood, collected into EDTA-treated Vacutainer tubes. Ficoll-Paque density-gradient centrifugation was used to isolate PBMCs, with at least 6 million per sample. Trizol reagent was used to extract total RNA from PBMCs, with at least 6 micrograms per sample. Naive CD45RAhigh/CD27high T cell percentages were measured by flow cytometry on a PBMC aliquot from every donor. Cut back by 6 bases and 5 bases, the V and J ends lie 32 bases apart. Including cysteine and phenylalanine, the CDR3 has 19 amino acids. Left in the record is the CDR3 DNA by itself, 57 bases read in frame from the first base. The protocol used for the library was 5' RACE. For sequencing, an Illumina HiSeq 2500 was employed. A second PCR of about 7 to 12 cycles was run with a J-beta primer mix and a sample-barcoded 5' primer. Each TCR beta cDNA molecule received a unique molecular identifier from a template-switch 5' adaptor carrying 12 random nucleotides. Each sample yielded at least 2.5 million CDR3-containing paired-end reads. The Mint cDNA synthesis kit, primed by a TRBC-specific oligonucleotide, was used to synthesize first-strand cDNA from all RNA. All cDNA was treated with uracil-DNA glycosylase and then went through a first 18-cycle PCR with the universal primers M1SS and BC2_uni_R. Concerning the study's data processing: For normalization, 1 million high-quality reads, each with a distinct molecular identifier, were randomly selected from each sample. Instead of being binned into consensus sequences, reads that shared molecular identifiers were thrown out. MiTCR, run with a Q25 quality threshold and the strictest error-elimination algorithm, handled CDR3 identification, clonotype clustering and error correction. A nonparametric unseen species model with Euler transformation was used to estimate lower-bound total TCR beta diversity. Clones were called with MiXCR by TCRdb after fastp trimmed the public reads at Q25, and only in-frame beta chains were retained. Rows merge per CDR3 protein into single entries with the most common DNA and genes. TCRdb, rather than the study authors, made the V and J calls. A total of some 1.6 million distinct CDR3 sequences appear in this sample, 34% of them only once. The ten most abundant clones make up 11% of the sample.

This sequence was found in a young woman in good health. The V and J genes are TRBV12-3 or TRBV12-4 and TRBJ2-7; the best D guess is TRBD2, with 6 bases matching. Sequences were obtained from blood. The nucleotide sequence reads TGTGCCAGCAGCCGAGGACTAAGCGGATCCACCCCAAACCGGGACGAGCAGTACTTC. Its translation reads: CASSRGLSGSTPNRDEQYF.